This T cell receptor (beta chain) was documented in a study of T cell responses to AZD1222 COVID-19 vaccine. Looking at the study overall: Second-dose intervals of approximately 4 or approximately 12 weeks were pooled.

This clone was found once. The antigen is undetermined. Whole-study results and caveats: The CD4 TCRs associated with vaccination extended across spike and predominated at 160-218 and 743-854. Vaccination with two AZD1222 doses was followed by a rise in Spike-specific TCR breadth and depth. Of the AZD1222 recipients, only six or seven were seropositive at baseline.

Generated by immunoSEQ multiplex PCR, the TCRdb table keeps only in-frame clones and is missing some. The sample lists roughly 170,000 clones, 70% to 90% occurring once. V gave up 5 bases and J gave up 1 base, with 14 bases separating them. Germline loops: CDR1 LNHNV, CDR2 YYDKDF (reference sequence). The CDR3 has 16 amino acids. The chain links TRBV15 to TRBJ2-2; D assignment may be TRBD1 or TRBD2 (6 bases each). The TCR comes from an adult in good health. This material consisted of peripheral blood, taken on day 0 of AZD1222 vaccination. The DNA for the CDR3 is TGTGCCACCAGCGATCTAGGGGGGAGGAACACCGGGGAGCTGTTTTTT. Encoded protein: CATSDLGGRNTGELFF.